These 18 T cell receptor beta chains were all obtained from the same sample, sequenced in a study of response to subunit inactivated influenza vaccine. In TCRdb, the RT-PCR reads were re-called with MiXCR into one record per CDR3 protein. This sample carries a few hundred thousand distinct CDR3 sequences, about 20% of them seen once, and the ten largest clones take 10% to 13%. The sample consisted of PBMCs from blood, taken about 20 months after vaccination. The receptor source for this set is a man aged 50-75 years who received an inactivated influenza vaccine.

The rearrangement links TRBV20-1 to TRBJ2-1; D is undetermined. Trimming stripped 6 bases from V and 7 bases from J, with 10 bases between. The CDR3 contains 11 residues. Germline V gene data show CDR1 as DFQATT and CDR2 as SNEGSKA (reference sequence). CDR3 coding DNA: TGCAGTGCCCTCCGGCCAAATGAGCAGTTCTTC. This encodes CSALRPNEQFF.

The V gene is TRBV7-9, the J gene TRBJ1-1, with unresolved D. This CDR3 is 16 amino acids long. Trimming stripped 6 bases from V and 3 bases from J, with 20 bases between. The germline CDR1 and CDR2 sequences are SEHNR and FQNEAQ (reference sequence). CDR3 bases: TGTGCCAGCAGGCGAGGATCTATAGGTTCGTACACTGAAGCTTTCTTT. This encodes CASRRGSIGSYTEAFF.

V is TRBV18 and J is TRBJ1-3, with 8 bases lining up with TRBD1. Germline V gene lookup returns CDR1 KGHSH and CDR2 LQKENI. This CDR3 spans 15 amino acids. The ends lost 6 bases at V and 2 bases at J; junction bases unmatched: 6. CDR3 loop: CASSRQGRPGNTIYF. CDR3 coding DNA: TGTGCCAGCTCGCGACAGGGGAGACCTGGAAACACCATATATTTT. Filled out from reference TRBV18 and TRBJ1-3, the complete variable domain reads NAGVMQNPRHLVRRRGQEARLRCSPMKGHSHVYWYRQLPEEGLKFMVYLQKENIIDESGMPKERFSAEFPKEGPSILRIQQVVRGDSAAYFCASSRQGRPGNTIYFGEGSWLTVV.

The chain joins TRBV12-3 or TRBV12-4 to TRBJ1-5; 8 nucleotides align to TRBD1. After removal of 5 bases from V and 3 bases from J, the junction contained 6 bases not matched to a gene. This CDR3 contains 15 residues. The CDR3 DNA sequence: TGTGCCAGCAGTCCTCGCAGGGGGCTCAATCAGCCCCAGCATTTT. Its protein product is CASSPRRGLNQPQHF.

At least ten counts were recorded for this clonotype. Here the CDR3 DNA reads TGTGCCAGCAGTTACCAGGGAATCCATCAGCCCCAGCATTTT. This translates into CASSYQGIHQPQHF. The V and J genes are TRBV12-3 or TRBV12-4 and TRBJ1-5; a possible D gene is TRBD1 (5 bases). This CDR3 contains 14 residues. V lost 4 bases and J 5 bases, leaving 12 bases between the germline ends.

This clonotype was observed many times. Being one base from a much bigger clone, this may be a read error. The rearrangement uses TRBV5-6 and TRBJ2-5; D gene uncertain. Per the germline V gene, CDR1 is SGHDT and CDR2 is YYEEEE. The V end was cut by 2 bases, the J end by 4 bases, with 3 bases between. This CDR3 is built from 11 residues. This chain's CDR3 is CASSLAETQYF. The CDR3 nucleotides are TGTGCCAGCAGCTTAGCAGAGACCCAGTACTTC.

This chain uses TRBV3-1 with TRBJ2-7; 7 bases agree with TRBD1. CDR1 is LGHDT, CDR2 YNNKEL, per germline (reference sequence). The V and J ends lost 2 bases and 3 bases, in that order; junction bases with no gene match: 1. The CDR3 extends over 13 amino acids. The CDR3 sequence: CASSQWTGYEQYF. CDR3 sequence (DNA): TGTGCCAGCAGCCAATGGACAGGCTACGAGCAGTACTTC.

The chain joins TRBV12-3 or TRBV12-4 to TRBJ1-2, with D perhaps matching TRBD1 (6 bases). V was trimmed by 5 bases and J by 3 bases, leaving 13 bases between them. The CDR3 totals 14 residues. CDR3: CASSARQVYYGYTF. In nucleotides, the CDR3 is TGTGCCAGCAGTGCCCGACAGGTCTACTATGGCTACACCTTC.

This sequence joins TRBV6-5 and TRBJ2-7, with 9 bases lining up with TRBD1. There are 14 residues in the CDR3. J was trimmed by 3 bases and V by 8 bases; bases with no gene match: 8. In germline, CDR1 is MNHEY, CDR2 SVGAGI. CDR3 sequence: CASGLRGQGYEQYF. In DNA form, the CDR3 reads TGTGCCAGCGGGTTACGGGGACAGGGCTACGAGCAGTACTTC.

The J gene is TRBJ2-5, the V gene TRBV20-1; no reliable D call. Germline loops: CDR1 DFQATT, CDR2 SNEGSKA (reference sequence). V lost 0 bases, J lost 2 bases, and 10 bases lay in between. This CDR3 region has 14 residues. Here the CDR3 DNA reads TGCAGTGCTAGAGAGGGAAATAATCAAGAGACCCAGTACTTC. Amino acids: CSAREGNNQETQYF.

The genes are TRBV6-5 and TRBJ1-5; D gene unclear. CDR1 and CDR2 (germline): MNHEY, SVGAGI. The V end was cut by 4 bases, the J end by 2 bases, with 18 bases between. The length of the CDR3 is 17 residues. The CDR3 coding sequence is TGTGCCAGCAGTTCCTTTGGGTCTCCCGATGGCAATCAGCCCCAGCATTTT. Translation gives CASSSFGSPDGNQPQHF.

The rearrangement joins TRBV6-2 or TRBV6-3 to TRBJ2-5, with TRBD2 as a possible D gene (6 bases). V gave up 0 bases and J gave up 7 bases, with 18 bases separating them. CDR3 length: 16 amino acids. Germline V gives CDR1 MNHEY, CDR2 SVGEGT. CDR3 DNA sequence: TGTGCCAGCAGTTACTCGAGTATAGGAACCGGGGGGACCCAGTACTTC. Protein product: CASSYSSIGTGGTQYF.

The rearrangement uses TRBV27 and TRBJ2-2, with 9 bases lining up with TRBD1. V was pared by 10 bases and J by 1 base, with 4 bases of the junction left unmatched. Per germline, CDR1 MNHEY and CDR2 SMNVEV (reference sequence). The CDR3 spans 14 residues. This CDR3 reads CAIPGQGNTGELFF. In nucleotides, the CDR3 is TGTGCCATTCCGGGACAGGGGAACACCGGGGAGCTGTTTTTT.

This clonotype has only a few counts. The chain carries TRBV12-3 or TRBV12-4 and TRBJ1-5; tentatively, D is TRBD1 (5 bases). The V and J ends lost 6 bases and 7 bases respectively, with 16 bases between them. CDR3 length: 14 residues. DNA of the CDR3: TGTGCCAGCAGCGTCGTAGGGACGGGGCAGCCCCAGCATTTT. Its translation: CASSVVGTGQPQHF.

The chain has TRBV7-6 and TRBJ2-2; possible D gene TRBD2, 5 bases. Deletions cut 2 bases from V and 0 bases from J, with 16 bases between. The CDR3 spans 18 residues. Germline loops: CDR1 SGHVS, CDR2 FNYEAQ. CDR3 in amino acids: CASSLHFWPGANTGELFF. CDR3 nucleotides: TGTGCCAGCAGCTTACATTTCTGGCCCGGGGCGAACACCGGGGAGCTGTTTTTT.

This clonotype has just one count. The genes are TRBV4-2 and TRBJ2-5; D not resolved. Trimming left V 2 bases short and J 1 base short, with 8 bases between. CDR1 is LGHNA, CDR2 YNFKEQ, per germline. CDR3 length equals 14 residues. The CDR3 nucleotides read TGTGCCAGCAGCCAAATGGCCGGCCAAGAGACCCAGTACTTC. This codes for CASSQMAGQETQYF.

This chain uses TRBV3-1 with TRBJ2-3, with 8 bases matching TRBD1. This CDR3 contains 14 residues. The trim removed 2 bases at V and 5 bases at J, leaving 3 bases unmatched. Germline V CDR1 and CDR2: LGHDT, YNNKEL (reference sequence). The CDR3 DNA reads TGTGCCAGCAGCCAACAGGGGGCGGGAGATACGCAGTATTTT. Translated: CASSQQGAGDTQYF.

The CDR3 nucleotides are TGTGCCATCAGTGAGTCAGGCAGGTCGTCCTACGAGCAGTACTTC. It codes for CAISESGRSSYEQYF. V usage is TRBV10-3 and J usage is TRBJ2-7; D is unclear. V was clipped by 0 bases and J by 1 base, with 10 bases between them. CDR1 and CDR2 from the germline V gene are ENHRY and SYGVKD. The CDR3 runs 15 residues.